The 13 T cell receptor beta chains reported below all come from one sample, sequenced in a study of blood T cells in healthy people across ages (dated by TCRdb to between 2015 and 2017). Libraries were made using 5' RACE. The second PCR ran for roughly 7 to 11 cycles and used a J-beta primer mix along with a sample-barcoded 5' primer. Through fastp at Q25 and MiXCR, TCRdb rebuilt clones from the public reads, retaining in-frame beta chains. Rows are unified per CDR3 protein, each entry keeping the most common DNA and genes. The sample table lists over 1,500,000 distinct CDR3 sequences, 39% of them with a count of one. The ten largest clones take up under 30% of the sample. Source material: blood. These receptors originate from a human donor in good health.

This clonotype was detected only a few times. The CDR3 here is CSACNKQTGGPYNEQFF. CDR3 coding DNA: TGCAGTGCTTGCAATAAACAGACAGGGGGACCCTACAATGAGCAGTTCTTC. The rearrangement uses TRBV20-1 and TRBJ2-1, with 9 positions matching TRBD1. Germline CDR1 DFQATT, CDR2 SNEGSKA (reference sequence). V shed 5 bases and J 2 bases; nucleotides not matched to a gene: 13. CDR3 size: 17 residues.

This clonotype has a handful of counts. The chain is built from TRBV5-5 and TRBJ2-3; D unresolved. The CDR3 covers 16 residues. Trimming took off 7 bases at V and 3 bases at J, with 21 bases between the two ends. CDR1 and CDR2 from the germline V gene are SGHKS and YYEKEE (reference sequence). CDR3 loop: CASGNLRTARTDTQYF. CDR3 bases: TGTGCCAGCGGGAATTTGAGGACGGCGCGTACAGATACGCAGTATTTT.

The chain links TRBV5-5 to TRBJ2-4, with D perhaps TRBD1 (6 bases). The germline V gene has CDR1 SGHKS and CDR2 YYEKEE (reference sequence). This CDR3 contains 18 residues. The V and J ends lost 0 bases and 4 bases respectively, with 20 bases between them. The DNA of the CDR3 is TGTGCCAGCAGCTTGGTGGGGTCGGACAGTAACCCTAAAAACATTCAGTACTTC. Translating gives CASSLVGSDSNPKNIQYF.

The chain links TRBV2 to TRBJ2-5; possibly TRBD1 or TRBD2 for D (5 bases each). The ends were cut back, 7 bases at V and 5 bases at J, with 11 bases in the middle. The CDR3 is made up of 12 amino acids. Germline CDR1 reads SNHLY; CDR2 reads FYNNEI. CDR3 DNA sequence: TGTGCCAGCAAGGGGCGGGCTGAGACCCAGTACTTC. This sequence encodes CASKGRAETQYF.

As to this clonotype: One junction end disagrees with the germline gene, perhaps due to a read error. This rearrangement joins TRBV27 to TRBJ2-7; TRBD2 agrees at 10 bases. This CDR3 is 16 amino acids long. CDR1 is MNHEY and CDR2 is SMNVEV in the germline V gene (reference sequence). The CDR3 here is CANSLSGGAGSYEQYF. CDR3 DNA: TGTGCCAACAGTCTAAGCGGGGGGGCCGGGTCCTACGAGCAGTACTTC.

The gene calls are TRBV7-9 and TRBJ2-7; D perhaps matches TRBD1 (5 bases). Germline values: CDR1 SEHNR, CDR2 FQNEAQ (reference sequence). The length of the CDR3 is 13 residues. V dropped 5 bases and J dropped 9 bases, with 17 bases sitting between them. The CDR3 coding sequence is TGTGCCAGCAGCCGCGAGGATTGGGGCGGGCAGTACTTC. Translating it yields CASSREDWGGQYF.

This chain connects TRBV9 to TRBJ2-2; 11 bases map to TRBD2. V lost 3 bases and J lost 3; bases outside the gene matches: 4. Germline CDR1 SGDLS, CDR2 YYNGEE. There are 16 residues in the CDR3. The CDR3 sequence is CASSATSGGDTGELFF. The CDR3 region has the DNA TGTGCCAGCAGCGCCACTAGCGGGGGTGACACCGGGGAGCTGTTTTTT.

The V call is TRBV25-1, the J call TRBJ1-1, with a possible D match to TRBD1 (6 bases). Germline CDR1 reads MGHDK; CDR2 reads SYGVNS. The CDR3 totals 14 residues. Trimming took 1 base from V and 4 from J, leaving 10 bases between them. CDR3 region: CASSELGGTTEAFF. CDR3 nucleotide sequence: TGTGCCAGCAGTGAATTAGGGGGGACCACTGAAGCTTTCTTT.

V gene TRBV12-3 or TRBV12-4 combines with J gene TRBJ1-2; the D is unclear. With 3 bases removed from V and 4 bases from J, the gap between germline ends came to 15 bases. CDR3 length equals 15 residues. DNA of the CDR3: TGTGCCAGCAGTTTGTTACGAGGGAGGTCCTATGGCTACACCTTC. Translation: CASSLLRGRSYGYTF.

The chain is built from TRBV7-9 and TRBJ2-5; 7 bases are a match to TRBD1. With the DNA end fitting TRBJ2-7 better, the J assignment may be wrong. Per the germline V gene, CDR1 is SEHNR and CDR2 is FQNEAQ (reference sequence). The CDR3 is 16 amino acids. The CDR3 sequence: CASSHPGAGGPYEQYF. CDR3 DNA sequence: TGTGCCAGCAGCCATCCCGGGGCAGGGGGTCCCTACGAGCAGTACTTC.

This clonotype was seen many times. For the CDR3, the DNA is TGTGCCAGCAGCCAAAAGCAAGCGGGGGGCGGCTACGAGCAGTACTTC. As protein: CASSQKQAGGGYEQYF. This rearrangement joins TRBV3-1 to TRBJ2-7; 9 nucleotides line up with TRBD2. This CDR3 has 16 amino acids. CDR1 and CDR2 (germline): LGHDT, YNNKEL (reference sequence). V was pared by 2 bases and J by 3 bases, with 8 bases of the junction left unmatched.

The chain recombines TRBV2 with TRBJ1-1; TRBD1 agrees at 11 bases. V lost 6 bases to trimming and J lost 4 bases; unmatched junction nucleotides: 16. The CDR3 sequence is 18 residues long. The germline gives CDR1 SNHLY, CDR2 FYNNEI. This CDR3 reads CASRVQTGTGGTLTEAFF. The CDR3 DNA reads as TGTGCCAGCAGGGTACAAACCGGGACAGGGGGAACGCTCACTGAAGCTTTCTTT.

In regard to this clonotype: An end of the junction differs from the germline gene, which may be a read error. The genes are TRBV5-1 and TRBJ2-3; D not resolved. This CDR3 spans 14 amino acids. CDR1 is SGHRS, CDR2 YFSETQ, per germline. The CDR3 is CPSSLEDSTDTQYF. DNA for the CDR3: TGCCCCAGCAGCTTAGAGGACAGCACAGATACGCAGTATTTT.